One and the same sample provided the 17 T cell receptor beta chains below, sequenced in a study of cytomegalovirus exposure and HLA in healthy donors. PCR amplification relied on 60 Vbeta primers (plus 13 Jbeta primers). Profiled with immunoSEQ multiplex PCR; TCRdb holds only in-frame clones, not every one. This table has roughly 130,000 clones, 79% appearing once. Sequenced: PBMCs. The receptors derive from a man between 18 and 35 years old in good health and CMV-seronegative.

A remark on this clone: The germline gene is not matched at one end of the junction; a read error may be the cause. This chain joins TRBV7-7 and TRBJ1-1; D is unresolved. The CDR3 has 13 amino acids. Looked up from germline, CDR1 is SSHAT and CDR2 is FNYEAQ (reference sequence). This CDR3 reads CASSLAPNTEAFF. As DNA, the CDR3 is TGTGCTAGCAGCTTAGCCCCTAACACTGAAGCTTTCTTT.

About this clone: The junction does not match germline at one end; this may be a read error. V usage is TRBV7-9 and J usage is TRBJ1-2; D gene ambiguous. The CDR3 loop spans 15 amino acids. The germline V gene encodes CDR1 SEHNR and CDR2 FQNEAQ (reference sequence). CDR3 region: CSSSPSLTVLYGYTF. CDR3 nucleotide sequence: TGTTCCAGCAGCCCATCCCTTACAGTATTGTACGGCTACACCTTC.

The J gene is TRBJ1-1, the V gene TRBV30; a weak D match, TRBD1 (5 bases). Germline CDR1 and CDR2: GTSNPN and SVGIG (reference sequence). CDR3 length: 14 residues. Deletions cut 0 bases from V and 1 base from J, with 9 bases between. Here the CDR3 reads CAWSVLGGNTEAFF. For the CDR3, the DNA is TGTGCCTGGAGTGTACTCGGGGGGAACACTGAAGCTTTCTTT.

This clone was observed once. CDR3 in amino acids: CASSFWTGDQPQHF. CDR3 nucleotides: TGTGCCAGCAGCTTCTGGACAGGGGATCAGCCCCAGCATTTT. The gene calls are TRBV5-5 and TRBJ1-5; 9 bases match TRBD1. The CDR3 spans 14 residues. The germline gives CDR1 SGHKS, CDR2 YYEKEE (reference sequence). V shed 2 bases and J 5 bases; nucleotides not matched to a gene: 2.

The V call is TRBV18, the J call TRBJ2-5, with unresolved D. Trimming took 5 bases from V and 0 from J, leaving 4 bases between them. The CDR3 runs to 12 residues. Germline V lookup: CDR1 KGHSH, CDR2 LQKENI. The CDR3 loop is CASSSDQETQYF. DNA for the CDR3: TGTGCCAGCTCATCTGACCAAGAGACCCAGTACTTC.

This sequence joins TRBV10-3 and TRBJ1-3; perhaps TRBD1 as D (5 bases). The V end lost 2 bases, the J end lost 0 bases, and 8 bases lay between the germline ends. The germline CDR1 and CDR2 sequences are ENHRY and SYGVKD. The length of the CDR3 is 15 residues. The CDR3 DNA sequence: TGTGCCATCAGTGAGACAGGAACCTCTGGAAACACCATATATTTT. It yields the protein CAISETGTSGNTIYF.

The CDR3 DNA is TGTGCCAGCAGCGTTGGAGCTAGCGGGGCGGTTTACGAGCAGTACTTC. Encoded protein: CASSVGASGAVYEQYF. The chain couples TRBV9 to TRBJ2-7; TRBD2 matches 9 bases. The CDR3 covers 16 residues. V trimming: 2 bases; J trimming: 4 bases; junction bases outside the gene matches: 10. Per germline, CDR1 SGDLS and CDR2 YYNGEE. Variable domain in full (rest from reference TRBV9 and TRBJ2-7): DSGVTQTPKHLITATGQRVTLRCSPRSGDLSVYWYQQSLDQGLQFLIQYYNGEERAKGNILERFSAQQFPDLHSELNLSSLELGDSALYFCASSVGASGAVYEQYFGPGTRLTVT.

The chain uses TRBV21-1 and TRBJ2-5; the D call TRBD1 from the table was never checked on the DNA. TRBV21-1 is deemed a pseudogene. This CDR3 is built from 19 residues. CDR3 region: CASSKANEKGTGEQETQYF. The CDR3 coding sequence is TGTGCCAGCAGCAAAGCGAATGAAAAGGGGACAGGGGAGCAAGAGACCCAGTACTTC.

The CDR3 DNA reads TGTGCCAGTAGTATAGTCCCCGGGGGAGGAGGATATGGAGCTTTCTTT. Amino acids: CASSIVPGGGGYGAFF. V gene TRBV19 combines with J gene TRBJ1-1; tentative D call: TRBD1 (5 bases). V was cut by 1 base and J by 10 bases, with 22 bases left in between. CDR1 is LNHDA, CDR2 SQIVND, per germline (reference sequence). The CDR3 covers 16 residues.

The chain joins TRBV19 to TRBJ2-1; D is possibly TRBD1 (6 bases). Germline V gene data show CDR1 as LNHDA and CDR2 as SQIVND (reference sequence). Trimming cost V 1 base and J 8 bases, with 18 bases left between them. The CDR3 runs 16 residues. The CDR3 region is CASSIGLGAPPYEQFF. Here the CDR3 DNA reads TGTGCCAGTAGTATAGGATTGGGGGCCCCGCCGTATGAGCAGTTCTTC.

J is TRBJ1-3 and V is TRBV5-1; maybe TRBD1 (6 bases). Germline assignment: CDR1 SGHRS and CDR2 YFSETQ. The length of the CDR3 is 16 residues. V was trimmed by 4 bases and J by 4 bases, leaving 18 bases between them. DNA for the CDR3: TGCGCCAGCAGCACCGGGACACCGGATCTCGGAAACACCATATATTTT. This codes for CASSTGTPDLGNTIYF.

The chain links TRBV5-1 to TRBJ2-1, with TRBD2 matching over 14 bases. The germline gives CDR1 SGHRS, CDR2 YFSETQ. The CDR3 is 16 residues long. The J segment lost 9 bases and the V segment lost 0 bases, leaving 5 bases of the junction unmatched. In DNA form, the CDR3 reads TGCGCCAGCAGCTTGGGACTAGCGGGGGGGCAGGGTGAGCAGTTCTTC. This sequence encodes CASSLGLAGGQGEQFF.

The chain links TRBV7-9 to TRBJ2-7; 10 bases are a match to TRBD1. The CDR3 is 14 amino acids. CDR1 is SEHNR, CDR2 FQNEAQ, per germline (reference sequence). With V trimmed by 4 bases and J by 8 bases, 8 bases remained unmatched. This CDR3 is CASSSPGTGVQQYF. CDR3 coding DNA: TGTGCCAGCAGCTCCCCCGGGACAGGGGTCCAGCAGTACTTC.

V usage is TRBV5-4 and J usage is TRBJ2-7; TRBD1 matches 7 bases. Germline CDR1 and CDR2: SGHNT and YYREEE (reference sequence). The V segment lost 6 bases and the J segment 3 bases; nucleotides outside the gene matches: 9. The CDR3 has 14 amino acids. CDR3 protein: CASKNRGQNYEQYF. In DNA form, the CDR3 reads TGTGCCAGCAAAAACCGGGGACAGAACTACGAGCAGTACTTC.

This clone has more than one count but fewer than ten. The chain joins TRBV4-3 to TRBJ2-7, with D possibly matching TRBD1 (5 bases). Germline V gene lookup returns CDR1 LGHNA and CDR2 YSLEER. Trimming left V 4 bases short and J 2 bases short, with 15 bases between. This CDR3 has 15 amino acids. CDR3 sequence (DNA): TGCGCCAGCAGCCGAGACTCTAGGGGCACCTACGAGCAGTACTTC. It yields the protein CASSRDSRGTYEQYF.

The DNA for the CDR3 is TGCGCCAGCAGCCTCACAGGGGGAGGGACTGAAGCTTTCTTT. Residues: CASSLTGGGTEAFF. The chain carries TRBV4-3 and TRBJ1-1; 8 nucleotides match TRBD1. The CDR3 runs to 14 residues. Trimming cost V 4 bases and J 5 bases; bases outside gene matches: 6. In germline, CDR1 is LGHNA, CDR2 YSLEER.

V usage is TRBV6-6 and J usage is TRBJ1-1; TRBD1 might be the D (5 bases). Per germline, CDR1 MNHNY and CDR2 SVGAGI (reference sequence). V lost 4 bases to trimming and J lost 0 bases, with 9 bases between them. The CDR3 has 14 amino acids. In DNA, the CDR3 is TGTGCCAGCAGTTTGACAGTGTTGAACACTGAAGCTTTCTTT. It encodes CASSLTVLNTEAFF.